A single sample gave rise to the 32 T cell receptor beta chains below, sequenced in a study of blood T cell repertoires in COVID-19. Libraries were prepared by immunoSEQ multiplex PCR; TCRdb keeps only in-frame clonotypes and omits some of them. In the table there are about half a million clones, around nine tenths of which are singletons. The sequencing input was PBMCs or T cells enriched from blood (not recorded which). These receptors all come from an older woman who had recovered from COVID-19.

The rearrangement uses TRBV10-2 and TRBJ1-3, with D possibly being TRBD1 (5 bases). Trimming stripped 2 bases from V and 0 bases from J, with 8 bases between. The CDR3 loop spans 15 amino acids. Germline-derived CDR1 and CDR2 are WSHSY and SAAADI. CDR3 in DNA: TGCGCCAGCAGTGAGCCGGGGGGCTCTGGAAACACCATATATTTT. Encoded protein: CASSEPGGSGNTIYF.

The DNA for the CDR3 is TGTGCCAGCAGGACAGGGGATTCCTATAATTCACCCCTCCACTTT. Its protein is CASRTGDSYNSPLHF. The chain employs TRBV27 and TRBJ1-6, with TRBD1 matching over 8 bases. Germline V gives CDR1 MNHEY, CDR2 SMNVEV (reference sequence). The ends lost 6 bases at V and 1 base at J; junction bases unmatched: 2. The CDR3 runs to 15 residues.

The chain combines TRBV6-5 with TRBJ1-1; D is unresolved. V lost 6 bases and J lost 0, with 8 bases in between. Germline V gene data show CDR1 as MNHEY and CDR2 as SVGAGI. The CDR3 contains 13 residues. The CDR3 bases are TGTGCCAGCAGACCGAGCCTGAACACTGAAGCTTTCTTT. Its translation: CASRPSLNTEAFF.

CDR3 in DNA: TGTGCCAGTAGTATAACCTGGGGGGGATCCTACAATGAGCAGTTCTTC. Protein: CASSITWGGSYNEQFF. The V call is TRBV19, the J call TRBJ2-1, with TRBD2 identical over 7 bases. The V and J ends lost 2 bases and 1 base, in that order; junction bases with no gene match: 5. The germline V gene encodes CDR1 LNHDA and CDR2 SQIVND (reference sequence). The CDR3 runs to 16 residues.

The chain joins TRBV27 to TRBJ1-1; D perhaps matches TRBD1 (6 bases). CDR1 and CDR2 from the germline V gene are MNHEY and SMNVEV (reference sequence). The germline V and J ends were trimmed by 7 bases and 6 bases, with 15 bases remaining between them. This CDR3 spans 13 amino acids. CDR3 residues: CASNQQGRAEAFF. CDR3 nucleotides: TGTGCCAGCAACCAACAGGGTAGGGCTGAAGCTTTCTTT.

The CDR3 protein is CASSLVGAEAFF. Written as DNA, the CDR3 is TGTGCCAGCAGCTTAGTCGGGGCTGAAGCTTTCTTT. This chain uses TRBV11-2 with TRBJ1-1, with D hard to call. This CDR3 is built from 12 residues. The germline CDR1 and CDR2 sequences are SGHAT and FQNNGV. Trimming cost V 1 base and J 6 bases, with 6 bases left between them. Drawing the rest from reference TRBV11-2 and TRBJ1-1, the complete variable domain is EAGVAQSPRYKIIEKRQSVAFWCNPISGHATLYWYQQILGQGPKLLIQFQNNGVVDDSQLPKDRFSAERLKGVDSTLKIQPAKLEDSAVYLCASSLVGAEAFFGQGTRLTVV.

The rearrangement links TRBV5-5 to TRBJ2-3; 9 bases fit TRBD1. The trim removed 3 bases at V and 3 bases at J, leaving 8 bases unmatched. The CDR3 is 16 amino acids. Germline V gene lookup returns CDR1 SGHKS and CDR2 YYEKEE (reference sequence). In DNA form, the CDR3 reads TGTGCCAGCAGCTCCGGGACAGGGTATGCGACAGATACGCAGTATTTT. Protein product: CASSSGTGYATDTQYF.

The chain joins TRBV7-6 to TRBJ2-7; 9 positions match TRBD1. V shed 5 bases and J 5 bases; nucleotides not matched to a gene: 4. Germline CDR1 is SGHVS and CDR2 is FNYEAQ. The CDR3 contains 13 residues. CDR3 coding DNA: TGTGCCAGCAGCCCGGGACAGGGCGACGAGCAGTACGTC. It encodes CASSPGQGDEQYV.

The rearrangement uses TRBV15 and TRBJ1-6; D is unresolved. Germline loops: CDR1 LNHNV, CDR2 YYDKDF (reference sequence). Trimming removed 0 bases at V and 7 bases at J, with 13 bases between. There are 16 residues in the CDR3. The chain's CDR3 is CATSRDLNVVNSPLHF. The CDR3 DNA reads TGTGCCACCAGCAGAGATCTAAACGTTGTGAATTCACCCCTCCACTTT.

This rearrangement joins TRBV5-8 to TRBJ1-1; TRBD1 matches at 7 bases. Germline lookup yields CDR1 SGHTS and CDR2 YDEGEE. V shed 3 bases and J 1 base; nucleotides not matched to a gene: 9. The CDR3 is 16 residues long. CDR3 sequence (DNA): TGTGCCAGCAGCTCTGGCAGGGGGAGAGGGAACACTGAAGCTTTCTTT. It encodes CASSSGRGRGNTEAFF.

The CDR3 reads CASSHESREGRWGYGYTF. Here the CDR3 DNA reads TGTGCCAGCAGCCATGAGAGCAGGGAGGGGCGTTGGGGCTATGGCTACACCTTC. The J gene is TRBJ1-2, the V gene TRBV3-1 (or the pseudogene TRBV3-2), with D perhaps matching TRBD1 (5 bases). Between the trimmed V and J ends, which lost 3 bases and 4 bases, there was a span of 24 bases. Looked up from germline, CDR1 is LGHDT and CDR2 is YNNKEL (reference sequence). The CDR3 runs to 18 residues.

The CDR3 DNA reads TGTGCCATCAGTGAGCAGGGCCTGGAGCAGTTCTTC. Its translation is CAISEQGLEQFF. The chain couples TRBV10-3 to TRBJ2-1; maybe TRBD1 (5 bases). This CDR3 spans 12 amino acids. V shed 2 bases and J shed 10 bases, with 9 bases lying between them. The germline CDR1 and CDR2 sequences are ENHRY and SYGVKD.

The chain recombines TRBV7-9 with TRBJ2-3; D possibly corresponds to TRBD2 (5 bases). The CDR3 is made up of 13 amino acids. V was clipped by 4 bases and J by 4 bases, with 9 bases between them. CDR1 is SEHNR, CDR2 FQNEAQ, per germline (reference sequence). The CDR3 DNA sequence: TGTGCCAGCAGCTCTATGAGGGCAGATACGCAGTATTTT. Amino acid sequence: CASSSMRADTQYF.

This clone was picked up a small number of times. The chain is built from TRBV4-1 and TRBJ2-5; the D gene is possibly TRBD2 (5 bases). The CDR3 is 14 amino acids. Germline V lookup: CDR1 MGHRA, CDR2 YSYEKL. With 4 bases removed from V and 9 bases from J, the gap between germline ends came to 18 bases. CDR3 sequence reads: CASSPSPGKRAQYF. In DNA form, the CDR3 reads TGCGCCAGCAGCCCATCCCCGGGAAAGAGGGCCCAGTACTTC.

With respect to this clone: The sample carries other DNA sequences with the same CDR3. The gene calls are TRBV6-5 and TRBJ1-1; D gene unclear. V was trimmed by 6 bases and J by 0 bases, leaving 5 bases between them. Germline V CDR1 and CDR2: MNHEY, SVGAGI. The CDR3 has 12 amino acids. CDR3 region: CASRYMNTEAFF. The CDR3 region has the DNA TGTGCCAGCAGGTATATGAACACTGAAGCTTTCTTT.

The rearrangement links TRBV5-1 to TRBJ1-2, with D maybe TRBD1 (6 bases). The CDR3 runs to 15 residues. Per the germline V gene, CDR1 is SGHRS and CDR2 is YFSETQ. Trimming took 0 bases from V and 4 from J, leaving 13 bases between them. The CDR3 here is CASSLAGDTAYGYTF. The CDR3 DNA is TGCGCCAGCAGCTTGGCAGGGGACACAGCCTATGGCTACACCTTC.

The CDR3 is CASSFSEGYEQYV. The DNA for the CDR3 is TGTGCCAGCAGTTTCAGCGAAGGATACGAGCAGTACGTC. The rearrangement links TRBV6-5 to TRBJ2-7; unclear D gene. Germline loops: CDR1 MNHEY, CDR2 SVGAGI. This CDR3 comprises 13 residues. The V end was cut by 4 bases, the J end by 4 bases, with 11 bases between.

A word on this clone: A much larger clone differs by one base, so this may be a read error. Other DNA sequences from this sample encode an identical CDR3 as well. The chain couples TRBV6-5 to TRBJ1-2; maybe TRBD1 (6 bases). CDR1 is MNHEY and CDR2 is SVGAGI in the germline V gene. The ends were cut back, 5 bases at V and 2 bases at J, with 6 bases in the middle. This CDR3 is built from 12 residues. CDR3 residues: CASSTGNYGYTF. CDR3 coding DNA: TGTGCCAGCAGTACAGGGAACTATGGCTACACCTTC.

The CDR3 region has the DNA TGTGCCAGCAGTTACTCGTGGGCCACGCGTTTCGAGCAGTACTTC. Translation gives CASSYSWATRFEQYF. The V and J genes are TRBV6-5 and TRBJ2-7; D not resolved. CDR1 MNHEY and CDR2 SVGAGI come from the germline V gene. This CDR3 region has 15 residues. The V and J ends lost 0 bases and 6 bases respectively, with 15 bases between them.

The V call is TRBV27, the J call TRBJ2-5; 12 nucleotides line up with TRBD1. V was clipped by 3 bases and J by 2 bases; unmatched bases: 4. The CDR3 covers 16 residues. CDR1 MNHEY and CDR2 SMNVEV come from the germline V gene (reference sequence). In DNA form, the CDR3 reads TGTGCCAGCAGTTTTGGGACAGGGGGCTTACAAGAGACCCAGTACTTC. Its translation: CASSFGTGGLQETQYF.

The chain uses TRBV24-1 and TRBJ2-2; weak D call: TRBD1 (6 bases). The germline V gene has CDR1 KGHDR and CDR2 SFDVKD. Trimming pared 3 bases from V and 6 bases from J, leaving 7 bases between. The CDR3 has 13 residues. CDR3 sequence reads: CATSDQGPGELFF. DNA for the CDR3: TGTGCCACCAGTGATCAGGGGCCCGGGGAGCTGTTTTTT.

The chain recombines TRBV3-1 (or the pseudogene TRBV3-2) with TRBJ2-7, with a weak D call TRBD2 (5 bases). V lost 7 bases, J lost 6 bases, and 10 bases lay in between. The length of the CDR3 is 11 residues. CDR1 is LGHDT and CDR2 is YNNKEL in the germline V gene (reference sequence). This CDR3 reads CASTHAGEQYF. The CDR3 nucleotides read TGTGCCAGCACCCATGCGGGCGAGCAGTACTTC.

The chain is built from TRBV5-1 and TRBJ2-2; the D gene is possibly TRBD2 (6 bases). Trimming stripped 4 bases from V and 1 base from J, with 17 bases between. Germline V gene sequence: CDR1 SGHRS, CDR2 YFSETQ. CDR3 length: 17 residues. CDR3 loop: CASSPIGARENTGELFF. In DNA form, the CDR3 reads TGCGCCAGCAGCCCAATCGGGGCGCGGGAGAACACCGGGGAGCTGTTTTTT.

This chain links TRBV18 with TRBJ1-1; D not certain. CDR1 is KGHSH and CDR2 is LQKENI in the germline V gene. Deletions cut 4 bases from V and 1 base from J, with 10 bases between. CDR3 length equals 14 residues. CDR3 in DNA: TGTGCCAGCTCACTAGGACTTGGGAACACTGAAGCTTTCTTT. This codes for CASSLGLGNTEAFF.

This chain connects TRBV2 to TRBJ2-5, with 14 bases that match TRBD2. The CDR3 is 17 residues long. V shed 2 bases and J 0 bases; nucleotides not matched to a gene: 2. The germline V gene has CDR1 SNHLY and CDR2 FYNNEI. CDR3 in amino acids: CASSERTSGGYQETQYF. In nucleotides, the CDR3 is TGTGCCAGCAGTGAAAGGACTAGCGGGGGGTACCAAGAGACCCAGTACTTC.

This chain connects TRBV2 to TRBJ1-2; D is unclear. Deletions cut 7 bases from V and 4 bases from J, with 7 bases between. The CDR3 sequence is 11 residues long. Germline loops: CDR1 SNHLY, CDR2 FYNNEI. CDR3 loop: CASNIFYGYTF. In DNA form, the CDR3 reads TGTGCCAGCAACATCTTCTATGGCTACACCTTC.

This clone showed up just once. The gene calls are TRBV6-5 and TRBJ1-1; TRBD1 matches at 7 bases. The ends lost 7 bases at V and 0 bases at J; junction bases unmatched: 8. This CDR3 contains 15 residues. Germline CDR1 is MNHEY and CDR2 is SVGAGI. In DNA form, the CDR3 reads TGTGCCAGCACCCGGACAGGAACATTGAACACTGAAGCTTTCTTT. Its protein is CASTRTGTLNTEAFF.

The chain's CDR3 is CASTSIGGGQGPRETQYF. Here the CDR3 DNA reads TGTGCCAGCACCTCAATTGGGGGGGGACAGGGGCCCCGGGAGACCCAGTACTTC. The chain is built from TRBV28 and TRBJ2-5, with 10 bases aligning to TRBD1. Germline V CDR1 and CDR2: MDHEN, SYDVKM. J gave up 5 bases and V 7 bases, and 19 bases lay outside the gene matches. The length of the CDR3 is 18 residues.

CDR3 in DNA: TGTGCCAGCAGACCCGGGACTAGCGGGGGAAACCAAGAGACCCAGTACTTC. The encoded protein is CASRPGTSGGNQETQYF. The chain joins TRBV2 to TRBJ2-5; 14 bases are shared with TRBD2. In germline, CDR1 is SNHLY, CDR2 FYNNEI. The CDR3 contains 17 residues. V lost 6 bases to trimming and J lost 0 bases; unmatched junction nucleotides: 6.

The gene calls are TRBV4-2 and TRBJ1-5, with 7 bases aligning to TRBD1. Germline-derived CDR1 and CDR2 are LGHNA and YNFKEQ. The CDR3 length is 16 residues. After removal of 4 bases from V and 6 bases from J, the junction contained 12 bases not matched to a gene. CDR3 sequence: CASSRGDQGEGQPQHF. As DNA, the CDR3 is TGTGCCAGCAGCCGAGGAGACCAGGGGGAAGGTCAGCCCCAGCATTTT.

The chain joins TRBV4-1 to TRBJ2-3; 7 bases map to TRBD1. Trimming took 4 bases from V and 2 from J; bases not matched to a gene: 6. Germline V gene sequence: CDR1 MGHRA, CDR2 YSYEKL. The CDR3 covers 15 residues. The DNA for the CDR3 is TGCGCCAGCAGCCTCCGGGACAGACTCACAGATACGCAGTATTTT. It encodes CASSLRDRLTDTQYF.

The genes are TRBV10-3 and TRBJ2-7, with D perhaps TRBD2 (6 bases). The germline V gene encodes CDR1 ENHRY and CDR2 SYGVKD. The ends were cut back, 10 bases at V and 2 bases at J, with 15 bases in the middle. The CDR3 runs to 13 residues. CDR3 sequence: CASRLDLTYEQYF. CDR3 sequence (DNA): TGTGCCAGCAGACTAGATCTAACCTACGAGCAGTACTTC.